This T cell receptor beta chain was identified during a study of T-cell memory formation after mild COVID-19. Study overall: The TCR clusters were mostly specific to one donor. Overall study findings and caveats: Largely, contracting CD4+ clones fell within CM and EM, and contracting CD8+ clones within EMRA.

5'RACE primed from the constant segment yielded TCR alpha and TCR beta cDNA libraries bearing sample barcodes and UMIs. TCRdb passed the 5' RACE reads through MiXCR, listing each CDR3 protein once. The sample carries around 510,000 distinct CDR3 sequences, less than 25% recorded once. V was cut by 1 base and J by 4 bases, with 10 bases left in between. The germline gives CDR1 LGHDT, CDR2 YNNKEL (reference sequence). The CDR3 runs to 14 residues. This clonotype showed up just a few times. Its cognate antigen is unknown. Source material: PBMCs or a T cell subset sorted from them (not recorded which). The V gene is TRBV3-1, the J gene TRBJ1-2; no clear D gene. The sequence derives from an adult woman who had mild COVID-19 (a few samples of this study predate the infection). Cell type and time point are not known. The CDR3 spells CASSQVQTSYGYTF. In nucleotides, the CDR3 is TGTGCCAGCAGCCAAGTCCAGACTTCCTATGGCTACACCTTC.